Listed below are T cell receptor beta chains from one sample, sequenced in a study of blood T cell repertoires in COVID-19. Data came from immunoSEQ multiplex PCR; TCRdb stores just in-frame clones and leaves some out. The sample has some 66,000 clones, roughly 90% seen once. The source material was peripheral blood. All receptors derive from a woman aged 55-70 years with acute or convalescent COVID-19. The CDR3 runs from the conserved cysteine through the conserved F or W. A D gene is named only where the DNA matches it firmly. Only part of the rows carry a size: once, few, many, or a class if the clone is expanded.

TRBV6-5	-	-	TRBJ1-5	TGTGCCAGCAGTACGTCAGGGGTAGCTCAGCCCCAGCATTTT	CASSTSGVAQPQHF
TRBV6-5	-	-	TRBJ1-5	TGTGCCAGCAGTTATCTTCGTCAGCCCCAGCATTTT	CASSYLRQPQHF
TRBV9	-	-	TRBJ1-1	TGTGCCAGCAGCTCCGGGTCAAACACTGAAGCTTTCTTT	CASSSGSNTEAFF
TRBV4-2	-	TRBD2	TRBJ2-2	TGTGCCAGCAGCCAAGAGGCTAGCGGGGGACCCGGGGCCGGGGAGCTGTTTTTT	CASSQEASGGPGAGELFF
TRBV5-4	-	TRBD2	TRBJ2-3	TGTGCCAGCAGCTTGGCATCTAGCGGTACAGATACGCAGTATTTT	CASSLASSGTDTQYF
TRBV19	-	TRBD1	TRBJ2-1	TGTGCCAGTAGTCCACCCGGGACAGGGGATGGGCACAATGAGCAGTTCTTC	CASSPPGTGDGHNEQFF
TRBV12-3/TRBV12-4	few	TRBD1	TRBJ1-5	TGTGCCACAGGACAGGGCAATCAGCCCCAGCATTTT	CATGQGNQPQHF
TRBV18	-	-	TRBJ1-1	TGTGCCAGCTCACTGGACAGTATCCATAGGGGCACTGAAGCTTTCTTT	CASSLDSIHRGTEAFF
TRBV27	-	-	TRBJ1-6	TGTGCCAGCAGTTTAAGACAGTATAATTCACCCCTCCACTTT	CASSLRQYNSPLHF
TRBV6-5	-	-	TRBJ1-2	TGTGCCAGCAGGGAGAGAACAGGCAATCTCTATGGCTACACCTTC	CASRERTGNLYGYTF
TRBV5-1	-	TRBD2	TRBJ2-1	TGCGCCAGCAGCTTGACCTTGAGCGGGGAGGAGAGGAATGAGCAGTTCTTC	CASSLTLSGEERNEQFF
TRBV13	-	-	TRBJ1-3	TGTGCCAGCAGCGCTACAGGGTCAAGAGGAAACACCATATATTTT	CASSATGSRGNTIYF
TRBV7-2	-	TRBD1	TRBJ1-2	TGTGCCAGCCGACCGGACAGGGCAAATGGCTACACCTTC	CASRPDRANGYTF
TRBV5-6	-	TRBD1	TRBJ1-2	TGTGCCAGCAGCAGCGACAGGGGGGGCGACTATGGCTACACCTTC	CASSSDRGGDYGYTF
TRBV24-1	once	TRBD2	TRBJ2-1	TGTGCCACCAGTGCAGGCGGGAGGGCCTACAATGAGCAGTTCTTC	CATSAGGRAYNEQFF
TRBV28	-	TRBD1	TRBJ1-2	TGTGCCAGCAGGAAACCGGGACAGCCCTATGGCTACACCTTC	CASRKPGQPYGYTF
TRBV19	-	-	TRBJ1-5	TGTGCCAGTAGCACCCCAAGACAGGGCAATCAGCCCCAGCATTTT	CASSTPRQGNQPQHF
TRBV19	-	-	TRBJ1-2	TGTGCCAGTAGTAATGGACTGGACGGCTACACCTTC	CASSNGLDGYTF
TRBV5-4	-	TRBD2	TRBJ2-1	TGTGCCAGCAGGTCTAGCGGTCGTAGCTCCTACAATGAGCAGTTCTTC	CASRSSGRSSYNEQFF
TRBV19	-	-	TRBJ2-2	TGTGCCAGCAAGGGACATCCGAACACCGGGGAGCTGTTTTTT	CASKGHPNTGELFF
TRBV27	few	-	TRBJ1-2	TGTGCCAGCAGTCGAAACCAGGGTGGAGGCTACACCTTC	CASSRNQGGGYTF
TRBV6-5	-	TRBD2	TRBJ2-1	TGTGCCAGCAGTTCGGTATCTAGCGGTCGCACGGAGCAGTTCTTC	CASSSVSSGRTEQFF
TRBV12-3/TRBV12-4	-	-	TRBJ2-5	TGTGCCAGCAGCGATCAGGGTACGGAGACCCAGTACTTC	CASSDQGTETQYF
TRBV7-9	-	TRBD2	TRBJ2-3	TGTGCCAGCAGCTTAGCAGGGAGGGCAGATACGCAGTATTTT	CASSLAGRADTQYF
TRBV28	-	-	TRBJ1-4	TGTGCCAGCAATTCTTTACAGGGATGGTATGAAAAACTGTTTTTT	CASNSLQGWYEKLFF
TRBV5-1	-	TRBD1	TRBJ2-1	TGCGCCAGCAGCTTACAGGGACAGTTGCGCGATGAGCAGTTCTTC	CASSLQGQLRDEQFF
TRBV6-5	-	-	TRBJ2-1	TGTGCCAGCAGTAGTGACAGCCAGTCCTACAATGAGCAGTTCTTC	CASSSDSQSYNEQFF
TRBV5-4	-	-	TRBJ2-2	TGTGCCAGCAGCTTACCCCAGGGGCGATCGAACACCGGGGAGCTGTTTTTT	CASSLPQGRSNTGELFF
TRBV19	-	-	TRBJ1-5	TGTGCCAGTAAAAGGCAGGGCACCTCCAATCAGCCCCAGCATTTT	CASKRQGTSNQPQHF
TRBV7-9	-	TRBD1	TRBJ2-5	TGTGCCAGCAGCAGGACAGGGACCCACCAAGAGACCCAGTACTTC	CASSRTGTHQETQYF
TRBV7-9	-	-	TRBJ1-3	TGTGCCAGCAGCTTCTCTCTTGGAAACACCATATATTTT	CASSFSLGNTIYF
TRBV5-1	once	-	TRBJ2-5	TGCGCCAGCAGCTTGGGGGGCCCTCTAGAGACCCAGTACTTC	CASSLGGPLETQYF
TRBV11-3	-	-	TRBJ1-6	TGTGCCAGCAGCCCGAGATTTCACTCCTATAATTCACCCCTCCACTTT	CASSPRFHSYNSPLHF
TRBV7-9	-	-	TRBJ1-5	TGTGCCAGCAGCTTAGAAGAGGGACAGCCCCAGCATTTT	CASSLEEGQPQHF
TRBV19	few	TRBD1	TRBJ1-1	TGTGCCAGTAGGAGGGGGACAGGGGTGAAGAACACTGAAGCTTTCTTT	CASRRGTGVKNTEAFF
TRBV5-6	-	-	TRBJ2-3	TGTGCCAGCAGCTTGGGATTACGTCAGGGCATTTTTTCAGATACGCAGTATTTT	CASSLGLRQGIFSDTQYF
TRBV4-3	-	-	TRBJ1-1	TGCGCCAGCAGCCAAGTTGAGGGTAACACTGAAGCTTTCTTT	CASSQVEGNTEAFF
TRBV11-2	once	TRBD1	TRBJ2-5	TGTGCCAGCAGCTCGACAGGGGCCCAAGAGACCCAGTACTTC	CASSSTGAQETQYF
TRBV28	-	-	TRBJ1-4	TGTGCCAGCAGTTTATCGTACAGCCCTAATGAAAAACTGTTTTTT	CASSLSYSPNEKLFF
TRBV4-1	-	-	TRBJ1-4	TGCGCCAGCACCTCTCGGACAGTTAATGAAAAACTGTTTTTT	CASTSRTVNEKLFF
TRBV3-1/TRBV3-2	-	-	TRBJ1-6	TGTGCCAGCAGCCAAGATCTCGGGAATTCACCCCTCCACTTT	CASSQDLGNSPLHF
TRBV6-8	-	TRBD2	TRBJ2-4	TGTGCCAGCCTATCAGGGGCTAGCGGGAGGGAGGCCAAAAACATTCAGTACTTC	CASLSGASGREAKNIQYF